This entry features one T cell receptor beta chain sequence. The antigen is not known. The data were taken from a study of cytomegalovirus exposure and HLA in healthy donors. The PCR contained 60 Vbeta and 13 Jbeta primers. The assay was immunoSEQ multiplex PCR, and TCRdb's table has in-frame clones only and misses some. Its table lists 30,000 to 35,000 clones. Notes on the study in general: Across donors, most TCRs were seen rarely, yet some public ones were widespread. Later work showed greater clonal expansion in HLA-associated TCR beta chains than in equally common others.

The TCR originated in a woman aged 40-49 years in good health and CMV-seropositive. The sample comprised PBMCs.

The CDR3 spells CASSTQAGGTEAFF. The CDR3 region has the DNA TGTGCCAGTAGTACCCAAGCAGGGGGCACTGAAGCTTTCTTT. The rearrangement uses TRBV19 and TRBJ1-1; TRBD1 matches 7 bases. Trimming cost V 4 bases and J 4 bases; bases outside gene matches: 6. Germline V gives CDR1 LNHDA, CDR2 SQIVND (reference sequence). The CDR3 is made up of 14 amino acids.